These T cell receptor beta chains were read from a single sample in a study of cytomegalovirus exposure and HLA in healthy donors. Here immunoSEQ multiplex PCR was the method, and the copy in TCRdb shows in-frame clones only, minus some. The profile shows 100,000 to 150,000 clones, 65% to 80% of them singletons. Sequencing was done on a sample of PBMCs. All receptors come from a young woman in good health and CMV-seronegative. The CDR3 runs from the conserved cysteine through the conserved F or W. A D gene is named only where the DNA matches it firmly. Some rows have no size entry. The others give once, few or many, or a class for an expanded clone.

abundance,j_gene,v_gene,d_gene,CDR3aa,CDR3nt
NA,TRBJ1-1,TRBV28,NA,CASSQTENTEAFF,TGTGCCAGCAGTCAGACAGAGAACACTGAAGCTTTCTTT
NA,TRBJ2-1,TRBV6-5,TRBD2,CASSRGAGHNEQFF,TGTGCCAGCAGTAGGGGAGCGGGACACAATGAGCAGTTCTTC
NA,TRBJ2-2,TRBV30,NA,CAWRARERQRGELFF,TGTGCCTGGAGGGCTAGGGAGCGCCAACGCGGGGAGCTGTTTTTT
NA,TRBJ2-7,TRBV4-1,NA,CASQEGRGSYEQYF,TGCGCCAGCCAGGAGGGCAGGGGGTCCTACGAGCAGTACTTC
NA,TRBJ2-7,TRBV10-3,TRBD1,CAISVGQTDEQYF,TGTGCCATCAGTGTGGGACAGACCGACGAGCAGTACTTC
NA,TRBJ2-7,TRBV6-5,TRBD2,CASSSQTSGDPYEQYF,TGTGCCAGCAGTTCCCAGACTAGCGGGGACCCCTACGAGCAGTACTTC
NA,TRBJ1-2,TRBV4-1,TRBD1,CASSQKSFPGQDIYGYTF,TGCGCCAGCAGCCAGAAGTCCTTCCCGGGACAGGACATCTATGGCTACACCTTC
once,TRBJ1-2,TRBV30,TRBD1,CAWGQGRNYGYTF,TGTGCCTGGGGACAGGGAAGGAACTATGGCTACACCTTC
NA,TRBJ2-3,TRBV27,TRBD1,CATGTATDTQYF,TGTGCCACCGGGACAGCCACAGATACGCAGTATTTT
NA,TRBJ2-5,TRBV29-1,TRBD2,CSAGGETQYF,TGCAGCGCGGGGGGAGAGACCCAGTACTTC
NA,TRBJ1-1,TRBV7-8,NA,CASSLAVSGGTFF,TGTGCCAGCAGCTTAGCTGTTTCGGGTGGAACTTTCTTT
NA,TRBJ1-2,TRBV30,TRBD1,CAWKQQGENYGYTF,TGTGCCTGGAAACAACAGGGGGAGAACTATGGCTACACCTTC
NA,TRBJ2-7,TRBV15,NA,CATSRAEPYEQYF,TGTGCCACCAGCAGAGCGGAGCCCTACGAGCAGTACTTC
NA,TRBJ2-1,TRBV13,TRBD1,CASKRTGVGSDRFF,TGTGCCAGCAAAAGGACAGGGGTTGGGAGCGATCGGTTCTTC
NA,TRBJ2-2,TRBV6-1,TRBD1,CASSGRQGRGELFF,TGTGCCAGCAGTGGACGACAGGGTAGGGGGGAGCTGTTTTTT
NA,TRBJ2-1,TRBV18,TRBD2,CASSPGLAEQFF,TGTGCCAGCTCACCAGGACTAGCTGAGCAGTTCTTC
NA,TRBJ1-1,TRBV6-6,TRBD1,CASSYGQANTEAFF,TGTGCCAGCAGTTACGGACAGGCGAACACTGAAGCTTTCTTT
NA,TRBJ1-2,TRBV28,NA,CATRTANYGYTF,TGTGCCACGCGGACAGCTAACTATGGCTACACCTTC
NA,TRBJ1-2,TRBV5-1,NA,CASSLAATANYGYTF,TGCGCCAGCAGCTTGGCCGCTACCGCTAACTATGGCTACACCTTC
NA,TRBJ2-3,TRBV19,TRBD2,CASSIGAGVGDTQYF,TGTGCCAGTAGTATTGGAGCGGGAGTGGGAGATACGCAGTATTTT
NA,TRBJ2-1,TRBV5-4,TRBD2,CASSSFGGGYNEQFF,TGTGCCAGCAGCTCATTCGGGGGGGGATACAATGAGCAGTTCTTC
few,TRBJ1-1,TRBV4-1,NA,CASSQDSQVMNTEAFF,TGCGCCAGCAGCCAAGATTCACAGGTAATGAACACTGAAGCTTTCTTT
NA,TRBJ2-1,TRBV5-1,TRBD2,CASSLPSGRGNEQFF,TGCGCCAGCAGCCTCCCTAGCGGGAGGGGGAATGAGCAGTTCTTC
NA,TRBJ1-3,TRBV6-1,NA,CASNDGRISGNTIYF,TGTGCCAGCAACGACGGGAGAATCTCTGGAAACACCATATATTTT
NA,TRBJ1-5,TRBV2,NA,CASSEALRGGYQPQHF,TGTGCCAGCAGTGAAGCGCTGAGGGGGGGGTATCAGCCCCAGCATTTT
once,TRBJ1-5,TRBV10-2,NA,CASSEGGGKNQPQHF,TGCGCCAGCAGTGAGGGGGGAGGGAAGAATCAGCCCCAGCATTTT
NA,TRBJ2-1,TRBV25-1,NA,CASSGRQLNEQFF,TGTGCCAGCAGTGGTAGACAGCTCAATGAGCAGTTCTTC
NA,TRBJ2-1,TRBV6-5,TRBD2,CASKGGRAGSEQFF,TGTGCCAGCAAAGGTGGGAGGGCCGGGAGTGAGCAGTTCTTC
NA,TRBJ2-7,TRBV14,TRBD2,CASSPSGRWNEQYF,TGTGCCAGCAGCCCGAGCGGGAGGTGGAACGAGCAGTACTTC
NA,TRBJ2-7,TRBV7-9,TRBD1,CASGDRGSYEQYF,TGTGCCAGCGGAGACAGGGGCTCCTACGAGCAGTACTTC
few,TRBJ1-1,TRBV11-2,TRBD1,CASSSGQDSTEAFF,TGTGCCAGCAGCTCCGGACAGGATAGCACTGAAGCTTTCTTT
once,TRBJ2-3,TRBV5-1,NA,CASSLAARSTDTQYF,TGCGCCAGCAGCTTGGCAGCGCGGAGCACAGATACGCAGTATTTT
NA,TRBJ1-5,TRBV4-1,NA,CASSQVEAQLQHF,TGCGCCAGCAGCCAAGTGGAGGCGCAGCTCCAGCATTTT
few,TRBJ2-1,TRBV7-9,TRBD2,CASSFDPGLSDEQFF,TGTGCCAGCAGCTTTGATCCGGGACTATCAGATGAGCAGTTCTTC
NA,TRBJ2-7,TRBV6-5,NA,CASRRFYEQYF,TGTGCCAGCAGGCGATTCTACGAGCAGTACTTC